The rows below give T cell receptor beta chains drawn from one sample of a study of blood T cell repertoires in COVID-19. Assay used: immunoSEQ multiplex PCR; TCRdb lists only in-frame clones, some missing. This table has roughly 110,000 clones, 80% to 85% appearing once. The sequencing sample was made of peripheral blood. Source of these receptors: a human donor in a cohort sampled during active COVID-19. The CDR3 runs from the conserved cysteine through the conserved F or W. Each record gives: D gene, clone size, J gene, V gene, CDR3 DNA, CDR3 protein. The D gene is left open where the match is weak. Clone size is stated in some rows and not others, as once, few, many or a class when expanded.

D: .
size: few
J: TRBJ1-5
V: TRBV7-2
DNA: TGTGCCAGCAGCCCTTCAACAGGAGCCCTTCCAGCCCAGCATTTT
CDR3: CASSPSTGALPAQHF

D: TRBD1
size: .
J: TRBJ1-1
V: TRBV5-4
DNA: TGTGCCAGCAGCACACAGGGGGCGTCGCCTTTGAACACTGAAGCTTTCTTT
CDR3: CASSTQGASPLNTEAFF

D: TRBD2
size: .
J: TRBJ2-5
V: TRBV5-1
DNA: TGCGCCAGCAGCTCCGGGACTAGCGGGATCCTCCAAGAGACCCAGTACTTC
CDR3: CASSSGTSGILQETQYF

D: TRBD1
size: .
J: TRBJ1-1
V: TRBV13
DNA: TGTGCCAGCAGCCCCCGGACAGGGGGCTCTGAAGCTTTCTTT
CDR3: CASSPRTGGSEAFF

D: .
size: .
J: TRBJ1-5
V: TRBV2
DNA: TGTGCCAGCAGTAGGGGCCGCGGTCAGCCCCAGCATTTT
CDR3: CASSRGRGQPQHF

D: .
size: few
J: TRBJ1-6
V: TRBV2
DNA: TGTGCCAGCAGTGAAGCGCATCTAGGCTATAATTCACCCCTCCACTTT
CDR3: CASSEAHLGYNSPLHF

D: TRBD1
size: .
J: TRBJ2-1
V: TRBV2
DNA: TGTGCCAGCAGTGTCTGGGACAGTAATGAGCAGTTCTTC
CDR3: CASSVWDSNEQFF

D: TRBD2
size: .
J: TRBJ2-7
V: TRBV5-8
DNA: TGTGCCAGCAGCCACCTATTCAGCGGGGGGGACGAGCAGTACTTC
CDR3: CASSHLFSGGDEQYF

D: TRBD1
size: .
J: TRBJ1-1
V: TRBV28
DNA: TGTGCCAGCAGTCCCCGGACAGGCTCGAACACTGAAGCTTTCTTT
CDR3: CASSPRTGSNTEAFF

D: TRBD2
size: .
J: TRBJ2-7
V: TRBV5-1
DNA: TGCGCCAGCAGCCCGACTAGCGGAACCTACGAGCAGTACTTC
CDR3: CASSPTSGTYEQYF

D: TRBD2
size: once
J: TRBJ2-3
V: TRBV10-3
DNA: TGTGCCATCAGTGAAATCGCGTTTGGGGCGGGAGGGCCCACAGATACGCAGTATTTT
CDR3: CAISEIAFGAGGPTDTQYF

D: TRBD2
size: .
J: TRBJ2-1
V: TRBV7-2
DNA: TGTGCCAGCAGCCCCCGGACTAGCGGGAGGCGATACAATGAGCAGTTCTTC
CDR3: CASSPRTSGRRYNEQFF

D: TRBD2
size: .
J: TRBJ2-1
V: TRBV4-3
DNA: TGCGCCAGCAGCCAAGACGGAGCGGGAGTCATCGGTGAGCAGTTCTTC
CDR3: CASSQDGAGVIGEQFF

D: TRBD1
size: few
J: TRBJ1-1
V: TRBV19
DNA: TGTGCCACCACGCAGGACAGGGGCACTGAAGCTTTCTTT
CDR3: CATTQDRGTEAFF

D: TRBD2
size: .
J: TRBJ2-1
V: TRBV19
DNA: TGTGCCAGTACCCTCCTCTCCCGGGTGAGCGGGGGACTTTACAATGAGCAGTTCTTC
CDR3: CASTLLSRVSGGLYNEQFF

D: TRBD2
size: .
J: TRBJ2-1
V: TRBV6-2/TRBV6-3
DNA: TGTGCCAGCAGTTCGCGACTAGCGGGTGAGCAGTTCTTC
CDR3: CASSSRLAGEQFF

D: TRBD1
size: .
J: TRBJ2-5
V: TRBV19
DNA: TGTGCCAGTAGCACCGGGACAGGGGGCGGGGAGACCCAGTACTTC
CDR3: CASSTGTGGGETQYF

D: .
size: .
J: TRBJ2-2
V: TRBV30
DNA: TGTGCCTGGAGTCTGGAGCGCAAAGCCGGGGAGCTGTTTTTT
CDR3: CAWSLERKAGELFF

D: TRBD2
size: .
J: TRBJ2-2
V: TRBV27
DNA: TGTGCCAGCAAGGCGGGAGGTAACACCGGGGAGCTGTTTTTT
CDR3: CASKAGGNTGELFF

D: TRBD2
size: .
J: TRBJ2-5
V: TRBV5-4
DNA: TGTGCCAGCAGTTCCCGACTAGCGGGAGTAGGAGGCGAGACCCAGTACTTC
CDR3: CASSSRLAGVGGETQYF

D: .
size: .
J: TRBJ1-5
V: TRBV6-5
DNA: TGTGCCAGTTCAGGCCCCAATAGCAATCAGCCCCAGCATTTT
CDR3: CASSGPNSNQPQHF

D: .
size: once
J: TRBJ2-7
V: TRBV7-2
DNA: TGTGCCAGCAGCCCAGCCGGACTGTACGAGCAGTACTTC
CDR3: CASSPAGLYEQYF

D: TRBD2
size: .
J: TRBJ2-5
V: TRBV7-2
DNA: TGTGCCAGCAGCTCCTCACTAGCGGAGACCCAGTACTTC
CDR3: CASSSSLAETQYF